This T cell receptor (beta chain) was observed in a study of identical twins. Using its own MiXCR run on the 5' RACE reads, TCRdb lists one record per CDR3 protein. The sample lists just under 550,000 distinct CDR3 sequences; about 16% were seen once. Trimming removed 9 bases from V and 0 bases from J; junction bases left unmatched: 4. This CDR3 comprises 13 residues. Germline V lookup: CDR1 ENHRY, CDR2 SYGVKD. With no exceptions, donors were healthy Caucasians. This clonotype was detected only a few times. Its antigen remains unidentified. Findings of the study overall: Invariant cells of the MAIT and iNKT types might have partly distorted the zero-insertion analyses.

Separately, the same data were catalogued under a study of yellow fever vaccine responses in identical twins.

The sequence came from a woman between 18 and 29 years old in good health. The chain is built from TRBV10-3 and TRBJ1-1; 7 positions agree with TRBD1. The specimen was CD4+ T cells sorted from blood. The CDR3 is CAIRDSMNTEAFF. The CDR3 DNA reads as TGTGCCATTCGGGACAGCATGAACACTGAAGCTTTCTTT.